The rows below give T cell receptor beta chains drawn from one sample of a study of shared clonotypes between healthy human individuals. Assay used: immunoSEQ multiplex PCR; TCRdb lists only in-frame clones, some missing. The sample consists of about 480,000 clones, approximately 85% of them appearing once. The sequencing sample was made of PBMCs. The receptors shown here come from a woman between 40 and 55 years old in good health. Some clones in this sample may be carry-over from other donors' samples. The CDR3 runs from the conserved cysteine through the conserved F or W. D genes are given only for firm matches. Not all rows give a size; the values are once, few, many and, for expanded clones, a class.

- TRBJ2-3 TRBV19 - TGTGCCAGTAGGAACGGGAGAGGAGGCACAGATACGCAGTATTTT CASRNGRGGTDTQYF
- TRBJ1-2 TRBV5-1 TRBD1 TGCGCCAGCAGCTTGGGGGACAGGGGTAACGGCTACACCTTC CASSLGDRGNGYTF
- TRBJ2-7 TRBV9 TRBD1 TGTGCCAGCAGCCCGGGACAGGTTGGGCAGTACTTC CASSPGQVGQYF
- TRBJ2-7 TRBV11-2 - TGTGCCAGCAGCCCCACCCCCTACGAGCAGTACTTC CASSPTPYEQYF
- TRBJ1-1 TRBV11-2 - TGTGCCAGCAGCTTAGTGATCAGGAGTGAAGCTTTCTTT CASSLVIRSEAFF
few TRBJ2-5 TRBV2 TRBD1 TGTGCCAGCAGGGACGACAGGGTTCAAGAGACCCAGTACTTC CASRDDRVQETQYF
- TRBJ2-1 TRBV27 TRBD2 TGTGCCAGCAGTCCCAGGGGACTAGCGAACAATGAGCAGTTCTTC CASSPRGLANNEQFF
- TRBJ1-5 TRBV2 - TGTGCCAGCAGTGACAGCAATCAGCCCCAGCATTTT CASSDSNQPQHF
- TRBJ2-3 TRBV28 - TGTGCCAGCAGTTTATGGGGTTCTAGCACAGATACGCAGTATTTT CASSLWGSSTDTQYF
- TRBJ2-5 TRBV18 - TGTGCCAGCTCACCACTCACAGGTGACCAAGAGACCCAGTACTTC CASSPLTGDQETQYF
- TRBJ2-3 TRBV18 TRBD1 TGTGCCAGCTCTCCCGACAGGGGATACACAGATACGCAGTATTTT CASSPDRGYTDTQYF
once TRBJ2-3 TRBV28 - TGTGCCAGCAGTTTCCGCCCAGGTGGGGATACGCAGTATTTT CASSFRPGGDTQYF
- TRBJ2-3 TRBV18 TRBD1 TGTGCCAGCTCACAACAGACAGGGGGCGCAGATACGCAGTATTTT CASSQQTGGADTQYF
- TRBJ2-7 TRBV2 - TGTGCCAGCCAGGAGCTCTCCTACGAGCAGTACTTC CASQELSYEQYF
- TRBJ2-1 TRBV9 TRBD2 TGTGCCAGCAGCGTAGACAGCGGGAGGGTCTCCTACAATGAGCAGTTCTTC CASSVDSGRVSYNEQFF
- TRBJ2-7 TRBV7-6 TRBD2 TGTGCCAGCAGCTTTCGGCGGGAGGGAAATCAGTACTTC CASSFRREGNQYF
- TRBJ2-3 TRBV9 - TGTGCCAGCAGCGTAAGTCCTAGCACAGATACGCAGTATTTT CASSVSPSTDTQYF
many TRBJ2-2 TRBV2 - TGTGCCAGCAGGGCTCAGAACACCGGGGAGCTGTTTTTT CASRAQNTGELFF
- TRBJ1-1 TRBV6-1 TRBD1 TGTGCCAGCAGGCATCCGGGACAGGGATTCACTGAAGCTTTCTTT CASRHPGQGFTEAFF
many TRBJ1-5 TRBV5-7 - TGTGCCAGCTTGTATCGGAGTCAGCCCCAGCATTTT CASLYRSQPQHF
- TRBJ1-2 TRBV25-1 - TGTGCCAGCAGCGGGTCCGAGGGGGTACTCTATGGCTACACCTTC CASSGSEGVLYGYTF
- TRBJ2-3 TRBV9 TRBD2 TGTGCCAGCAGCGCCACATCCATAGCGGGAGTAGATACGCAGTATTTT CASSATSIAGVDTQYF
few TRBJ2-3 TRBV30 - TGTGCCTGGGGGGATACGAACACAGATACGCAGTATTTT CAWGDTNTDTQYF
few TRBJ2-2 TRBV5-1 - TGCGCCAGCAGCCCCGGACAGATCACCGGGGAGCTGTTTTTT CASSPGQITGELFF
many TRBJ2-4 TRBV4-2 - TGTGCCAGCAGCCAAGGAAAAAAGACTTGGCCCATGTTC CASSQGKKTWPMF
- TRBJ2-7 TRBV19 - TGTGCCAGTAGTAGCAGGGATAGCTACGAGCAGTACTTC CASSSRDSYEQYF
- TRBJ2-5 TRBV29-1 TRBD2 TGCAGCGTTGTCCCACTAGCGGGGCAAGAGACCCAGTACTTC CSVVPLAGQETQYF
once TRBJ1-4 TRBV5-4 TRBD1 TGTGCCAGCAGCGGGGGGACAGGGGAAGAAAAACTGTTTTTT CASSGGTGEEKLFF
- TRBJ2-2 TRBV19 TRBD2 TGTGCCAGTAGTCCCTCTCGACTAGCGGGAACCAACGGGGAGCTGTTTTTT CASSPSRLAGTNGELFF
- TRBJ2-7 TRBV18 TRBD2 TGTGCCAGCTCACCACCTGGTTCTAGCGGGAGATCTTACGAGCAGTACTTC CASSPPGSSGRSYEQYF
- TRBJ2-5 TRBV5-4 - TGTGCCAGCAGCTTGGTAGGGGAGGAGACCCAGTACTTC CASSLVGEETQYF
- TRBJ2-3 TRBV19 TRBD2 TGTGCCAGTAGTATAGCGGGAGGGCCTCAGGATACGCAGTATTTT CASSIAGGPQDTQYF
- TRBJ1-2 TRBV19 - TGTGCCAGTAGTACTAGACAGGAGCCTAACTATGGCTACACCTTC CASSTRQEPNYGYTF
- TRBJ2-1 TRBV11-2 - TGTGCCAGCAGCCCTTATTACAATGAGCAGTTCTTC CASSPYYNEQFF
once TRBJ2-5 TRBV19 TRBD1 TGTGCCAGTAGTATGGACAGGTACCAAGAGACCCAGTACTTC CASSMDRYQETQYF
once TRBJ2-2 TRBV14 TRBD1 TGTGCCAGCAGCTCCACCGCCGGACAGGTGGGCGGGGAGCTGTTTTTT CASSSTAGQVGGELFF
once TRBJ1-2 TRBV10-3 TRBD1 TGTGCCATCAGTCAATCGACAGGGGAAGCTAACTATGGCTACACCTTC CAISQSTGEANYGYTF
- TRBJ1-1 TRBV19 - TGTGCCAGTAGTAACCTGAACACTGAAGCTTTCTTT CASSNLNTEAFF
few TRBJ2-2 TRBV30 - TGTGCCTGGAGTTTGGGCGGGACCGGGGAGCTGTTTTTT CAWSLGGTGELFF
many TRBJ2-2 TRBV6-4 - TGTGCCAGCAGTGCGGGGGTCAACACCGGGGAGCTGTTTTTT CASSAGVNTGELFF
once TRBJ1-2 TRBV18 - TGTGCCAGCTCACACACGCCGGACAGCTACGACTATGGCTACACCTTC CASSHTPDSYDYGYTF
- TRBJ2-1 TRBV6-4 - TGTGCCAGCAGTCCGGGAACCGCCAATGAGCAGTTCTTC CASSPGTANEQFF